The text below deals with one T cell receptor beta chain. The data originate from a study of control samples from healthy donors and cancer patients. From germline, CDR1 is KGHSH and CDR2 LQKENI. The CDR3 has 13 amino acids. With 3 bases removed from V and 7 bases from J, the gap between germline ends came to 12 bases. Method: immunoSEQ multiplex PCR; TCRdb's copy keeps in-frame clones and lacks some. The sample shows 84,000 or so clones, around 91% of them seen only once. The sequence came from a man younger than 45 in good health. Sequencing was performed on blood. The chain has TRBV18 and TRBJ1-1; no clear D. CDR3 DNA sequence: TGTGCCAGCTCACCTCTAGGCCCGCTTGAAGCTTTCTTT. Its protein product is CASSPLGPLEAFF.